This entry lists 14 T cell receptor beta chains sequenced from one sample in a study of identical twins. MiXCR, run by TCRdb on the 5' RACE reads, gives a single entry per CDR3 protein. The profile shows hundreds of thousands of distinct CDR3 sequences, 6% to 8.5% of them singletons. These data were also reused for a study on yellow fever vaccine responses in identical twins.

Sequenced input: CD8+ T cells sorted from blood. The receptor source for this set is a woman between 18 and 29 years old in good health.

This clonotype has at least ten counts. The chain couples TRBV20-1 to TRBJ2-7; 8 nucleotides line up with TRBD1. CDR3 size: 14 residues. CDR1 and CDR2 from the germline V gene are DFQATT and SNEGSKA (reference sequence). Trimming at V came to 3 bases and at J to 2 bases, leaving 6 bases not matched to a gene. This chain's CDR3 is CSASKTGVPYEQYV. CDR3 nucleotides: TGCAGTGCTAGTAAGACAGGGGTCCCCTACGAGCAGTACGTC.

Note on this clonotype: At one end the junction does not follow the germline gene, possibly because of a read error. This rearrangement joins TRBV11-3 to TRBJ2-3; D ambiguous. CDR3 length equals 13 residues. Germline V gene data show CDR1 as SGHNT and CDR2 as YENEEA. The CDR3 spells CAGSSGSTDTQYF. CDR3 in DNA: TGTGCCGGCAGTAGTGGCAGCACAGATACGCAGTATTTT.

This clonotype was seen ten or more times. J is TRBJ2-1 and V is TRBV29-1, with no clear D. The CDR3 length is 10 residues. The V end lost 4 bases, the J end lost 6 bases, and 4 bases lay between the germline ends. Germline CDR1 is SQVTM and CDR2 is ANQGSEA. The CDR3 sequence: CSVVSNEQFF. CDR3 sequence (DNA): TGCAGCGTTGTGAGCAATGAGCAGTTCTTC.

This clonotype was counted many times. This chain links TRBV6-6 with TRBJ1-2; D is unclear. CDR3 size: 12 residues. Per germline, CDR1 MNHNY and CDR2 SVGAGI (reference sequence). The ends were cut back, 7 bases at V and 1 base at J, with 7 bases in the middle. The CDR3 sequence is CASTDGNYGYTF. CDR3 DNA: TGTGCCAGCACGGACGGTAACTATGGCTACACCTTC.

This chain's CDR3 is CSASDSLNTGELFF. DNA of the CDR3: TGCAGCGCTTCGGACAGCTTGAACACCGGGGAGCTGTTTTTT. The J gene is TRBJ2-2, the V gene TRBV29-1; possibly TRBD1 for D (6 bases). Germline V CDR1 and CDR2: SQVTM, ANQGSEA. Trimming left V 7 bases short and J 1 base short, with 13 bases between. The CDR3 is made up of 14 amino acids.

This clonotype occurred a few times. The V and J genes are TRBV27 and TRBJ2-1; 7 bases align to TRBD2. V shed 6 bases, J shed 4 bases, and the junction held 9 bases outside the gene matches. In germline, CDR1 is MNHEY, CDR2 SMNVEV (reference sequence). The length of the CDR3 is 15 residues. CDR3 coding DNA: TGTGCCAGCAGCCTTCCCGGGAGGCTATACAATGAGCAGTTCTTC. Protein sequence: CASSLPGRLYNEQFF.

The genes are TRBV6-5 and TRBJ1-1, with D uncertain. Trimming removed 2 bases from V and 2 bases from J, with 6 bases in between. The CDR3 covers 13 residues. Germline V gives CDR1 MNHEY, CDR2 SVGAGI. CDR3 nucleotide sequence: TGTGCCAGCAGTTACCAGCAAAACACTGAAGCTTTCTTT. Translation gives CASSYQQNTEAFF.

The chain recombines TRBV5-4 with TRBJ2-1, with TRBD2 as a possible D gene (7 bases). The CDR3 has 16 residues. V gave up 0 bases and J gave up 3 bases, with 13 bases separating them. Germline CDR1 reads SGHNT; CDR2 reads YYREEE (reference sequence). The CDR3 DNA reads as TGTGCCAGCAGCTTGGATTTAGGGGGGGGCTACAATGAGCAGTTCTTC. It yields the protein CASSLDLGGGYNEQFF.

This clonotype was seen repeatedly, ten times or more. V gene TRBV5-6 combines with J gene TRBJ2-7; D not certain. V was clipped by 0 bases and J by 3 bases, with 7 bases between them. The CDR3 is 13 amino acids. The germline V gene has CDR1 SGHDT and CDR2 YYEEEE. The CDR3 reads CASSLDSGYEQYF. The DNA of the CDR3 is TGTGCCAGCAGCTTGGACAGTGGCTACGAGCAGTACTTC.

This clonotype was observed a handful of times. The rearrangement joins TRBV9 to TRBJ2-5; 8 bases are a match to TRBD2. The CDR3 length is 15 residues. In germline, CDR1 is SGDLS, CDR2 YYNGEE. V was pared by 3 bases and J by 0 bases, with 4 bases of the junction left unmatched. The CDR3 sequence: CASSAGGLDQETQYF. CDR3 coding DNA: TGTGCCAGCAGCGCCGGGGGACTAGACCAAGAGACCCAGTACTTC. Full variable domain (outside the CDR3, taken from reference TRBV9 and TRBJ2-5): DSGVTQTPKHLITATGQRVTLRCSPRSGDLSVYWYQQSLDQGLQFLIQYYNGEERAKGNILERFSAQQFPDLHSELNLSSLELGDSALYFCASSAGGLDQETQYFGPGTRLLVL.

This rearrangement joins TRBV13 to TRBJ2-1, with 8 bases matching TRBD1. The germline gives CDR1 PRHDT, CDR2 FYEKMQ (reference sequence). The CDR3 runs 15 residues. Germline trimming cut 1 base from V and 7 bases from J; bases unmatched to any gene: 6. The CDR3 loop reads CASSLARGPGNEQFF. Written as DNA, the CDR3 is TGTGCCAGCAGCTTAGCCAGGGGGCCAGGGAATGAGCAGTTCTTC.

At least ten counts were recorded for this clonotype. CDR3: CASGGPSANQPQHF. The CDR3 nucleotides are TGTGCTAGTGGTGGTCCTTCTGCTAATCAGCCCCAGCATTTT. The chain carries TRBV12-5 and TRBJ1-5; D is uncertain. The CDR3 is 14 amino acids. Looked up from germline, CDR1 is LGHNT and CDR2 is FRNRAP. The V gene lost 5 bases and the J gene lost 4 bases, with 12 bases spanning the gap.

The V call is TRBV29-1, the J call TRBJ2-7; TRBD2 matches at 13 bases. The CDR3 runs to 14 residues. Germline lookup yields CDR1 SQVTM and CDR2 ANQGSEA. Trimming removed 4 bases from V and 5 bases from J; junction bases left unmatched: 5. CDR3 amino acids: CSVAWTSGSHEQYF. In DNA, the CDR3 is TGCAGCGTTGCCTGGACTAGCGGGAGTCACGAGCAGTACTTC.

This clonotype was seen a few times. This chain uses TRBV5-1 with TRBJ2-3; D is tentatively TRBD1 or TRBD2 (5 bases each). The V end was cut by 4 bases, the J end by 4 bases, with 13 bases between. CDR3 length equals 14 residues. Germline lookup yields CDR1 SGHRS and CDR2 YFSETQ. The CDR3 DNA is TGCGCCAGCAGCCCAGATTTGGGGGCAGATACGCAGTATTTT. Its translation: CASSPDLGADTQYF.